The 18 T cell receptor beta chains presented below share a single source sample, sequenced in a study of cytomegalovirus exposure and HLA in healthy donors. A multiplex PCR was run with 60 Vbeta primers and 13 Jbeta primers. Repertoires were generated with immunoSEQ multiplex PCR, while TCRdb's copy carries only in-frame clones and drops some. Recorded for this sample: about 150,000 clones. Sequencing was performed on PBMCs. Every receptor here comes from a woman aged 50 to 65 in good health and CMV-seronegative.

V usage is TRBV30 and J usage is TRBJ1-3; D uncertain. CDR3 length equals 13 residues. V lost 5 bases, J lost 3 bases, and 11 bases lay in between. The germline CDR1 and CDR2 sequences are GTSNPN and SVGIG (reference sequence). CDR3 nucleotides: TGTGCCTGGTCGGGAGCTGGTGGAAACACCATATATTTT. It is translated as CAWSGAGGNTIYF.

This chain uses TRBV30 with TRBJ2-2; 11 bases fit TRBD2. The CDR3 has 14 residues. Germline CDR1 and CDR2: GTSNPN and SVGIG (reference sequence). Trimming at V came to 5 bases and at J to 3 bases, leaving 2 bases not matched to a gene. CDR3 sequence reads: CAWVTSGDTGELFF. The DNA of the CDR3 is TGTGCCTGGGTGACTAGCGGGGACACCGGGGAGCTGTTTTTT.

The chain has TRBV5-1 and TRBJ2-2; 12 bases match TRBD2. Per germline, CDR1 SGHRS and CDR2 YFSETQ. The junction had 4 bases not matched to a gene; V was cut back by 2 bases and J by 5 bases. The CDR3 runs to 16 residues. CDR3 loop: CASSFPTSGGTGELFF. The CDR3 DNA reads TGCGCCAGCAGCTTTCCGACTAGCGGGGGTACCGGGGAGCTGTTTTTT.

The V gene is TRBV4-1, the J gene TRBJ2-6; tentatively, D is TRBD2 (5 bases). Germline-derived CDR1 and CDR2 are MGHRA and YSYEKL. The CDR3 is made up of 17 amino acids. The V gene lost 4 bases and the J gene lost 0 bases, with 13 bases spanning the gap. The CDR3 DNA reads TGCGCCAGCAGCCCCCCCCGGGCGGGCTCTGGGGCCAACGTCCTGACTTTC. Translation: CASSPPRAGSGANVLTF.

The genes are TRBV5-1 and TRBJ2-7; D not resolved. This CDR3 has 14 residues. Trimming stripped 0 bases from V and 3 bases from J, with 10 bases between. The germline V gene has CDR1 SGHRS and CDR2 YFSETQ. DNA for the CDR3: TGCGCCAGCAGCTTGGGCGGCGGCCGCTACGAGCAGTACTTC. Translating gives CASSLGGGRYEQYF. Filled out from reference TRBV5-1 and TRBJ2-7, the complete variable domain reads KAGVTQTPRYLIKTRGQQVTLSCSPISGHRSVSWYQQTPGQGLQFLFEYFSETQRNKGNFPGRFSGRQFSNSRSEMNVSTLELGDSALYLCASSLGGGRYEQYFGPGTRLTVT.

The chain joins TRBV28 to TRBJ2-7; the D gene is possibly TRBD2 (7 bases). The germline V and J ends were trimmed by 6 bases and 1 base, with 16 bases remaining between them. The CDR3 is 15 residues long. In germline, CDR1 is MDHEN, CDR2 SYDVKM. The CDR3: CASRATGGGSYEQYF. The CDR3, as DNA: TGTGCCAGCAGGGCCACGGGGGGCGGGTCCTACGAGCAGTACTTC.

The chain carries TRBV6-1 and TRBJ2-5; TRBD2 matches at 7 bases. CDR3 length: 15 amino acids. Unmatched junction bases numbered 10, after V lost 7 bases and J lost 2 bases. Germline CDR1 MNHNS, CDR2 SASEGT. The CDR3 DNA sequence: TGTGCCAGCATAGAAGAGACTAGCTTTCAAGAGACCCAGTACTTC. Translating gives CASIEETSFQETQYF.

The chain is built from TRBV19 and TRBJ1-5; TRBD1 is a possible D gene (6 bases). Germline loops: CDR1 LNHDA, CDR2 SQIVND (reference sequence). This CDR3 has 14 amino acids. V lost 10 bases, J lost 5 bases, and 18 bases lay in between. The CDR3 bases are TGTGCCACCCCGCAGGGGAACCCTCATCAGCCCCAGCATTTT. It is translated as CATPQGNPHQPQHF.

V and J are TRBV4-2 and TRBJ2-1; TRBD2 agrees at 8 bases. The CDR3 contains 15 residues. J was trimmed by 7 bases and V by 4 bases; bases with no gene match: 9. Germline CDR1 is LGHNA and CDR2 is YNFKEQ. DNA for the CDR3: TGTGCCAGCAGCCTACCCGGGAGGGCCTTAAATGAGCAGTTCTTC. Its protein product is CASSLPGRALNEQFF.

The chain carries TRBV6-5 and TRBJ1-1; D is possibly TRBD1 (5 bases). The length of the CDR3 is 12 residues. CDR1 and CDR2 (germline): MNHEY, SVGAGI. Trimming shortened V by 5 bases and J by 10 bases, and 14 bases separated the two germline ends. This chain's CDR3 is CASSSGTWRAFF. CDR3 nucleotides: TGTGCCAGCAGTAGCGGGACCTGGCGAGCTTTCTTT.

The chain uses TRBV5-4 and TRBJ1-6; 9 bases align to TRBD1. CDR3 length equals 14 residues. Losses at the gene ends were 4 bases for V and 8 bases for J; bases not matched to a gene: 4. CDR1 and CDR2 (germline): SGHNT, YYREEE (reference sequence). The CDR3 DNA follows: TGTGCCAGCAGCCCGGACAGGGGTTATTCACCCCTCCACTTT. Its protein product is CASSPDRGYSPLHF.

V usage is TRBV18 and J usage is TRBJ1-2; D remains unclear. Germline V CDR1 and CDR2: KGHSH, LQKENI. This CDR3 has 13 residues. The germline V and J ends were trimmed by 3 bases and 3 bases, with 8 bases remaining between them. The chain's CDR3 is CASSPEQYYGYTF. The CDR3, as DNA: TGTGCCAGCTCACCTGAACAGTACTATGGCTACACCTTC. Full variable domain (rest looked up from reference TRBV18 and TRBJ1-2): NAGVMQNPRHLVRRRGQEARLRCSPMKGHSHVYWYRQLPEEGLKFMVYLQKENIIDESGMPKERFSAEFPKEGPSILRIQQVVRGDSAAYFCASSPEQYYGYTFGSGTRLTVV.

The V and J genes are TRBV6-1 and TRBJ2-7; perhaps TRBD1 as D (5 bases). Trimming took off 2 bases at V and 0 bases at J, with 17 bases between the two ends. The CDR3 spans 17 residues. Per germline, CDR1 MNHNS and CDR2 SASEGT. The CDR3 coding sequence is TGTGCCAGCAGTGAAATACGAGGCAGGGCCCTCTCCTACGAGCAGTACTTC. Amino acids: CASSEIRGRALSYEQYF.

The V gene is TRBV19, the J gene TRBJ2-7, with a tentative D call TRBD1 (6 bases). In germline, CDR1 is LNHDA, CDR2 SQIVND (reference sequence). V was cut by 1 base and J by 4 bases, with 14 bases left in between. The CDR3 has 15 residues. CDR3 in amino acids: CASSIGSGATYEQYF. CDR3 DNA sequence: TGTGCCAGTAGTATAGGGTCAGGGGCTACTTACGAGCAGTACTTC.

The V and J genes are TRBV5-6 and TRBJ1-5; TRBD1 aligns across 7 bases. J was trimmed by 4 bases and V by 3 bases; bases with no gene match: 13. The germline V gene has CDR1 SGHDT and CDR2 YYEEEE. The CDR3 is made up of 17 amino acids. CDR3 in DNA: TGTGCCAGCAGCTCGGAAAGGGGGCGGAATTGGAATCAGCCCCAGCATTTT. It specifies CASSSERGRNWNQPQHF.

The genes are TRBV9 and TRBJ2-7, with 8 bases identical to TRBD2. The CDR3 length is 18 residues. Germline V gives CDR1 SGDLS, CDR2 YYNGEE. The J segment lost 4 bases and the V segment lost 3 bases, leaving 18 bases of the junction unmatched. The CDR3 DNA is TGTGCCAGCAGCGAGGGGACCCCATCGGGGGGGCGGAAGTACGAGCAGTACTTC. This encodes CASSEGTPSGGRKYEQYF. The whole variable domain, filled in from reference TRBV9 and TRBJ2-7, reads DSGVTQTPKHLITATGQRVTLRCSPRSGDLSVYWYQQSLDQGLQFLIQYYNGEERAKGNILERFSAQQFPDLHSELNLSSLELGDSALYFCASSEGTPSGGRKYEQYFGPGTRLTVT.

This rearrangement joins TRBV18 to TRBJ1-1, with TRBD1 matching 7 bases. Looked up from germline, CDR1 is KGHSH and CDR2 is LQKENI. There are 14 residues in the CDR3. V lost 6 bases and J lost 11; bases outside the gene matches: 15. The CDR3 is CASSLGQTTREAFF. CDR3 in DNA: TGTGCCAGCTCCTTGGGACAGACTACCAGAGAGGCTTTCTTT. The complete variable domain, with remaining parts taken from reference TRBV18 and TRBJ1-1, reads NAGVMQNPRHLVRRRGQEARLRCSPMKGHSHVYWYRQLPEEGLKFMVYLQKENIIDESGMPKERFSAEFPKEGPSILRIQQVVRGDSAAYFCASSLGQTTREAFFGQGTRLTVV.

V and J are TRBV9 and TRBJ1-4, with D maybe TRBD1 (5 bases). In germline, CDR1 is SGDLS, CDR2 YYNGEE. The CDR3 totals 15 residues. The ends were cut back, 2 bases at V and 8 bases at J, with 16 bases in the middle. As DNA, the CDR3 is TGTGCCAGCAGCGTGGGATGGGGCCCGGAGGAAAAACTGTTTTTT. Translating gives CASSVGWGPEEKLFF.